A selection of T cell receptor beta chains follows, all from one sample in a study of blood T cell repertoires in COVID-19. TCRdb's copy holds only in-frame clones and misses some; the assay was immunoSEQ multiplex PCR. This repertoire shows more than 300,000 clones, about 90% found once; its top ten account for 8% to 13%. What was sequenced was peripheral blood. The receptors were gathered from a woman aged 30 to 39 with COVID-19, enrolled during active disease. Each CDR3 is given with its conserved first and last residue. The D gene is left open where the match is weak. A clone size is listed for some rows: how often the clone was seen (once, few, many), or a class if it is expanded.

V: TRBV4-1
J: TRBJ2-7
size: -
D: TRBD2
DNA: TGCGCCAGCAGCCAAGAACCCTCGAGACTAGCGGGGGCATTCTACGAGCAGTACTTC
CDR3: CASSQEPSRLAGAFYEQYF

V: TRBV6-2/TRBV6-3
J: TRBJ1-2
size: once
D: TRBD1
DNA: TGTGCCAGCAGCGACAGGGGGCGCGTCTATGGCTACACCTTC
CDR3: CASSDRGRVYGYTF

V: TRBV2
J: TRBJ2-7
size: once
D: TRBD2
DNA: TGTGCCAGCAGGCCGGGACTAGCGTTAAACGAGCAGTACTTC
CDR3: CASRPGLALNEQYF

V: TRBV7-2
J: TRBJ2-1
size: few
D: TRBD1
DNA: TGTGCCAGCAGCTTCGACAGGGCCTCCTACAATGAGCAGTTCTTC
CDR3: CASSFDRASYNEQFF

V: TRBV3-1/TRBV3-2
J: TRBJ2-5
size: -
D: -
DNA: TGTGCCAGCAGCCTCCAGCGGGTACAAGAGACCCAGTACTTC
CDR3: CASSLQRVQETQYF

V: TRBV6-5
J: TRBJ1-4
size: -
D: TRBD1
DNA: TGTGCCAGCAGTTACGCGGACAGGCCTAAACTGTTTTTT
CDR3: CASSYADRPKLFF

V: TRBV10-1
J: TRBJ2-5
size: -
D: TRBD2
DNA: TGCGCCAGCAGTGATTTCAGCGGGAGAGGGGAGACCCAGTACTTC
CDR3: CASSDFSGRGETQYF

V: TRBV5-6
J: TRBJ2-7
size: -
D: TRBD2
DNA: TGTGCCAGCAGCTTAACAGTAGCTAGCGGCTCCTACGAGCAGTACTTC
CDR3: CASSLTVASGSYEQYF

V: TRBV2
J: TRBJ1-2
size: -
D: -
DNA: TGTGCCAGCAGTGAAGGTTATGGGACTCTAAACTATGGCTACACCTTC
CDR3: CASSEGYGTLNYGYTF

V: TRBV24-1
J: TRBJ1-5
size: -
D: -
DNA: TGTGCCACCAGTGACGTGGACATCCCCAATCAGCCCCAGCATTTT
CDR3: CATSDVDIPNQPQHF

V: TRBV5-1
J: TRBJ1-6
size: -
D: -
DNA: TGCGCCAGCAGCTTGAACCAACTGAATTCACCCCTCCACTTT
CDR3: CASSLNQLNSPLHF

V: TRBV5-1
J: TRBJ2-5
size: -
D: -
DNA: TGCGCCAGCAGCCCGGGGGTCGGGTCCCGAGAGACCCAGTACTTC
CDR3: CASSPGVGSRETQYF

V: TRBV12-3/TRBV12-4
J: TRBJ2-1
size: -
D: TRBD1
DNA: TGTGCCAGCACCGGGACAGGGGCCGATGAGCAGTTCTTC
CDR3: CASTGTGADEQFF

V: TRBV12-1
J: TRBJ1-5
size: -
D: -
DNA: TGTGCCAGCAGCGTACAGGGGGCCTGGCAGCCCCAGCATTTT
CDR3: CASSVQGAWQPQHF

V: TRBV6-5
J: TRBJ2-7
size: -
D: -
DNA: TGTGCCGGCAGTACACAGGGCTACGAGCAGTACTTC
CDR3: CAGSTQGYEQYF

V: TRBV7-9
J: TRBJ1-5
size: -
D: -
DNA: TGTGCCAGCAGCCCCCGGCCCCGGGTCCCGCTTAATCAGCCCCAGCATTTT
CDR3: CASSPRPRVPLNQPQHF

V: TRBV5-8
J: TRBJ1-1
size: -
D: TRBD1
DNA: TGTGCCAGCAGCCTAACAGGGGTGATCACTGAAGCTTTCTTT
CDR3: CASSLTGVITEAFF

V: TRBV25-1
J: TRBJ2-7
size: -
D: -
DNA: TGTGCCAGCAGTGAAGTAGGCAGGGAAGGGAACTACGAGCAGTACTTC
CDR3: CASSEVGREGNYEQYF

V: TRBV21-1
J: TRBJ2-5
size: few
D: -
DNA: TGTGCCAGCAGCACAAAAAGGGACCGGGACTTAAACCAAGAGACCCAGTACTTC
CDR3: CASSTKRDRDLNQETQYF

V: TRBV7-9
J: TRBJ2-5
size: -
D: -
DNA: TGTGCCAGCAGCTTACGAGAGGCTCCACAAGAGACCCAGTACTTC
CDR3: CASSLREAPQETQYF

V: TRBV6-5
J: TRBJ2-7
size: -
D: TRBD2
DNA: TGTGCCAGCAGTTATTCCTCAAGCGGGAGTCTTCACGAGCAGTACTTC
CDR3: CASSYSSSGSLHEQYF

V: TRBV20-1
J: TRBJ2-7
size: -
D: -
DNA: TGCAGTGCTAGTAGAACTGACTCCTACGAGCAGTACTTC
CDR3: CSASRTDSYEQYF

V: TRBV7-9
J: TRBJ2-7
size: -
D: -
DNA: TGTGCCGTCTATAGCTTCGAAAGCTCCTACGAGCAGTACTTC
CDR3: CAVYSFESSYEQYF

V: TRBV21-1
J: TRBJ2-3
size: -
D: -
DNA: TGTGCCAGCAGCCCCTCTAGCGGGAGTACAAATACGCAGTATTTT
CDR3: CASSPSSGSTNTQYF

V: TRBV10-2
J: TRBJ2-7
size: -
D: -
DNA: TGCGCCAGCAGTGAGATATACGAGCAGTACTTC
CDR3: CASSEIYEQYF

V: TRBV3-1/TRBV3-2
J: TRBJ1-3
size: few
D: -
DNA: TGTGCCAGCAGCCAAGACCCCGGTTCTGGAAACACCATATATTTT
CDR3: CASSQDPGSGNTIYF

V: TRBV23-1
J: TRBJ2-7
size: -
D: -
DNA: TGCGCCAGCCCAAGCCCCGCAGGGGTAACCTACGAGCAGTACTTC
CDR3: CASPSPAGVTYEQYF

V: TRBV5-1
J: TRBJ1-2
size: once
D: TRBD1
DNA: TGCGCCAGCAGCCGTGACAGGGGAGTCCCAGGCTACACCTTC
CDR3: CASSRDRGVPGYTF

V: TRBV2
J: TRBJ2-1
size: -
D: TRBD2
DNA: TGTGCCAGCAGTGAAATGGCTAGCGGGGCCTCCTACAATGAGCAGTTCTTC
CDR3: CASSEMASGASYNEQFF

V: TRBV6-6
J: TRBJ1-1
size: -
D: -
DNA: TGTGCCAGCAGTTACAGAGCACGGAACACTGAAGCTTTCTTT
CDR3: CASSYRARNTEAFF

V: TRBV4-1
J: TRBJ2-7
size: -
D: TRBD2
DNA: TGCGCCAGCAGCCAAGATAGACTAGCGGGAATTTACGAGCAGTACTTC
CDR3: CASSQDRLAGIYEQYF

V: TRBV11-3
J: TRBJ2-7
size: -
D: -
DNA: TGTGCCAGCAGCTTAGGGGAGACCTACGAGCAGTACTTC
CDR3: CASSLGETYEQYF

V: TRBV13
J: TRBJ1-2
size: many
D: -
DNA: TGTGCCAGCAGTCCTCAGGGCGGGATACAGGATTATGGCTACACCTTC
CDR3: CASSPQGGIQDYGYTF

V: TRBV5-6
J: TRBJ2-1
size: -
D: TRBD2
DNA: TGTGCCAGCAGCTTAGGGACTAGCATCGATGAGCAGTTCTTC
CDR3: CASSLGTSIDEQFF

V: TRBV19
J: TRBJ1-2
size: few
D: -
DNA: TGTGCCAGTAACTCACTTCAGGGTTTTAATGGCTACACCTTC
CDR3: CASNSLQGFNGYTF

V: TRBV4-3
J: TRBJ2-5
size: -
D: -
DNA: TGCGCCAGCAGCCAACAGAACAGCCGAGAGACCCAGTACTTC
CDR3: CASSQQNSRETQYF

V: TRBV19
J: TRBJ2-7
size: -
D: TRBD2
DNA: TGTGCCAGTAGGAGGACTAGCGGCTACGAGCAGTACTTC
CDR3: CASRRTSGYEQYF

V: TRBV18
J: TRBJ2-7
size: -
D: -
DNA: TGTGCCAGCTCACCACCTAAGAGTACAGGGTCCTACGAGCAGTACTTC
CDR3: CASSPPKSTGSYEQYF

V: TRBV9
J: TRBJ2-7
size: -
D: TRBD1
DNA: TGTGCCAGCAGCGGAACAGGGGGGAGCTACGAGCAGTACTTC
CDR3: CASSGTGGSYEQYF

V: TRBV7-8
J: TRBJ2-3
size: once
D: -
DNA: TGTGCCAGCAGCGAAGAGGCCAGTTCCATTAACACAGATACGCAGTATTTT
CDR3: CASSEEASSINTDTQYF

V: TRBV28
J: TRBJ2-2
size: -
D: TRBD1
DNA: TGTGCCAGCAGAGATCCGGGACAGGGGGGCACCGGGGAGCTGTTTTTT
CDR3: CASRDPGQGGTGELFF

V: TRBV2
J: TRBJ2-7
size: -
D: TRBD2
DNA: TGTGCCAGCAGGACGCGACTAGCGGGAGGCGAGCAGTACTTC
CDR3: CASRTRLAGGEQYF

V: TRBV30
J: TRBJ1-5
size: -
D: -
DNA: TGTGCCTGGAGTGTACATGTGGGGGCGAGTCAGCCCCAGCATTTT
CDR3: CAWSVHVGASQPQHF

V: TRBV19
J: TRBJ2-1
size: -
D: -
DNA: TGTGCCAGTAGTATCGCCAGTAACAATGAGCAGTTCTTC
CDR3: CASSIASNNEQFF

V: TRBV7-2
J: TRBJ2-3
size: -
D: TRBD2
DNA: TGTGCCAGCAGCTTAGGGCTAGCGGGGTCAGATACGCAGTATTTT
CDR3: CASSLGLAGSDTQYF